This T cell receptor beta chain derives from a study of control samples from healthy donors and cancer patients. Only in-frame clones appear in the TCRdb table, and some are missing; sequencing was by immunoSEQ multiplex PCR. The table shows about 120,000 clones, with 85% to 90% occurring only once. With 4 bases removed from V and 0 bases from J, the gap between germline ends came to 13 bases. This CDR3 is built from 16 residues. In germline, CDR1 is MDHEN, CDR2 SYDVKM. The TCR sequence derives from a woman aged 60-70 years with lung cancer. The chain carries TRBV28 and TRBJ1-5; D is perhaps TRBD1 (6 bases). The source material was PBMCs. CDR3 protein: CASSSWGADSNQPQHF. The DNA of the CDR3 is TGTGCCAGCAGTTCCTGGGGGGCAGATAGCAATCAGCCCCAGCATTTT.